This TCR beta chain came from a study of T cell responses to AZD1222 COVID-19 vaccine. Whole-study findings and limits: Nearly half of the spike-specific TCRs reportedly recognize variant regions that carry no mutations.

As regards this clone: The target antigen is unknown.

Method: immunoSEQ multiplex PCR; TCRdb's copy keeps in-frame clones and lacks some. The repertoire consists of about 59,000 clones, with 89% occurring once and the leading ten covering over 5%. The sample consisted of peripheral blood, taken 28 days after the second AZD1222 dose. The receptor's source is an adult who received the AZD1222 COVID-19 vaccine.

CDR3 amino acids: CASSLDRGISYEQYF. The CDR3 DNA reads TGTGCCAGCAGTCTCGACAGGGGGATCTCCTACGAGCAGTACTTC. This chain links TRBV6-4 with TRBJ2-7; 9 bases fit TRBD1. The germline gives CDR1 MRHNA, CDR2 SNTAGT. CDR3 length: 15 amino acids. V was pared by 5 bases and J by 0 bases, with 5 bases of the junction left unmatched.